This T cell receptor (beta chain) was sequenced in a study of beta chain features in type 1 diabetes. The study's findings and limits: Type 1 diabetes patients showed a moderate but significant shortening of TCRB CDR3s in all four CD4+ subsets.

Regarding this clone: The antigen is not known.

The CDR3 is 17 residues long. V was cut by 8 bases and J by 5 bases, with 22 bases left in between. The isolated RNA, all of it, was reverse transcribed, so expressed TCRB transcripts were what got sequenced. Reads from naive, central memory and regulatory T cell samples averaged roughly 3.3 million. Only in-frame clones appear in the TCRdb table, and some are missing; sequencing was by immunoSEQ multiplex PCR. The sample has 630,000 or so clones; around 15% are singletons. Sample: naive CD4+ T cells from blood. This chain joins TRBV23-1 and TRBJ2-6, with D maybe TRBD2 (6 bases). TRBV23-1 carries the ORF label, with uncertain function. The clonotype comes from a man aged 18 to 30 with type 1 diabetes. DNA for the CDR3: TGCGCCAGCTCCCAATGCGGGACGACACCGAGGGCCAACGTCCTGACTTTC. Translated, it gives CASSQCGTTPRANVLTF.